This TCR beta chain was observed in a study of vaccination and CD4 T cells after COVID-19. Turning to the study itself: Each control culture was treated with a CEFX pool, an HIV-1 Nef pool, or no peptide.

The Oncomine TCR Beta short-read assay generated sequence data from the DNA of cultured CD4+ T cells. CD4+ T cells were cultured, and genomic DNA was extracted from them. Each CDR3 protein gets one entry after TCRdb re-called the PCR reads with MiXCR. Here the sample spans 9,500 to 12,000 distinct CDR3 sequences, more than 35% being singletons. Remarks on this clonotype: Its antigen is unidentified.

The CDR3 covers 13 residues. J was trimmed by 5 bases and V by 5 bases; bases with no gene match: 6. The germline V gene encodes CDR1 SNHLY and CDR2 FYNNEI. As for treatment: approximately 9-day PBMC culture with coronavirus spike peptide pools or control peptides (ViraFEST assay). It was before the COVID-19 pandemic (2011-2018) that the unexposed donor's CD4+ T cells were collected. ViraFEST used peptide pools to expand antigen-specific T cells and subsequently sequenced their TCRs. Days 3 and 7 were when half the medium was replaced with fresh IL-2 medium. Negative-selection isolation of CD4+ T cells was performed after more than 8 days of culture.

This TCR derives from a human donor in good health. The chain uses TRBV2 and TRBJ2-7, with TRBD1 matching over 7 bases. The sample taken for sequencing was CD4+ T cells from blood, cultured in vitro. CDR3 region: CASSLQGFDEQYF. In DNA form, the CDR3 reads TGTGCCAGCAGTTTACAGGGGTTCGACGAGCAGTACTTC.